The TCR beta chain described here comes from a study of blood T cell repertoires in COVID-19. Study summary: Whether acute or convalescent, the COVID-19 samples came from the United States, Italy and Spain. Nucleic acid was either cDNA or gDNA, and it came from T cells, B-cell-depleted T cells, or PBMCs.

Recruits, aged roughly 18 to 100 years, lived in 24 US areas. Profiling relied on immunoSEQ multiplex PCR, and the TCRdb table lists in-frame clones only, not all of them. Here the sample spans hundreds of thousands of clones, 80% to 90% being singletons. This clone was seen more than once but under ten times. Sequences were obtained from PBMCs or T cells enriched from blood (not recorded which). The clonotype originates from a man younger than 45 who had recovered from COVID-19.

The CDR3 loop reads CASSQEGARRSYGYTF. The CDR3 region has the DNA TGTGCCAGCAGCCAAGAAGGAGCCCGTCGGAGCTATGGCTACACCTTC. The chain uses TRBV4-2 and TRBJ1-2; no reliable D call. Germline V CDR1 and CDR2: LGHNA, YNFKEQ. The CDR3 totals 16 residues. Between the trimmed V and J ends, which lost 0 bases and 4 bases, there was a span of 15 bases.